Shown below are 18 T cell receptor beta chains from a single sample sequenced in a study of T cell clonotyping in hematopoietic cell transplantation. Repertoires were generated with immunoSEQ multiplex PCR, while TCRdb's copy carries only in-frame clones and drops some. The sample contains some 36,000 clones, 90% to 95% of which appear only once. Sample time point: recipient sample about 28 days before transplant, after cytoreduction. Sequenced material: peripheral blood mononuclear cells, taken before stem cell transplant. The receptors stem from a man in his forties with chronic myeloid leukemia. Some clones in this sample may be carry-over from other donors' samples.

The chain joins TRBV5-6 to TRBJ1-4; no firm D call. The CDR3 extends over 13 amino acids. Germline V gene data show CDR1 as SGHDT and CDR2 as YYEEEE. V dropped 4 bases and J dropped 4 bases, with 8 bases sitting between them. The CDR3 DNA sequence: TGTGCCAGCAGCCGAGACGGTAATGAAAAACTGTTTTTT. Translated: CASSRDGNEKLFF.

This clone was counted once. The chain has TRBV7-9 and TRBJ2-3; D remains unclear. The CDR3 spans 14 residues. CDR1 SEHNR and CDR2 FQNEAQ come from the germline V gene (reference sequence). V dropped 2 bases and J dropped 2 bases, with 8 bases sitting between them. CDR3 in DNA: TGTGCCAGCAGCTTACGACTTGACACAGATACGCAGTATTTT. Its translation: CASSLRLDTDTQYF.

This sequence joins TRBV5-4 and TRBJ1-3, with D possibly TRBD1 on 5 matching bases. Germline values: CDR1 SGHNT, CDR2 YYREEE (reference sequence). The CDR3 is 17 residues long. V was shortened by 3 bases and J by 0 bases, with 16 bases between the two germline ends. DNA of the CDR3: TGTGCCAGCAGCTCCGGCGGGGGGTCGAACTCTGGAAACACCATATATTTT. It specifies CASSSGGGSNSGNTIYF. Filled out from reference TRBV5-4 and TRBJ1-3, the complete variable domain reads ETGVTQSPTHLIKTRGQQVTLRCSSQSGHNTVSWYQQALGQGPQFIFQYYREEENGRGNFPPRFSGLQFPNYSSELNVNALELDDSALYLCASSSGGGSNSGNTIYFGEGSWLTVV.

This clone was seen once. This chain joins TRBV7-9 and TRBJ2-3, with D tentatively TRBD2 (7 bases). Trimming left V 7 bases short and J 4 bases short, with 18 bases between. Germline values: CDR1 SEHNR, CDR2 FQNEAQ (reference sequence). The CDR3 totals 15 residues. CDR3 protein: CASTVRGGQSDTQYF. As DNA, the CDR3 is TGTGCCAGCACCGTTAGGGGGGGTCAATCAGATACGCAGTATTTT.

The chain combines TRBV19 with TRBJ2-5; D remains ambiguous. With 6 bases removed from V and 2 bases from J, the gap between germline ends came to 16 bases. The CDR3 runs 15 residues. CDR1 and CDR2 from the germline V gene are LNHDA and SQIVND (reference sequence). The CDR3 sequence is CASSQDPVRQETQYF. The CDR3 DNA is TGTGCCAGTAGCCAGGATCCGGTACGGCAAGAGACCCAGTACTTC. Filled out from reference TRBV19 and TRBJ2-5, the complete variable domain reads DGGITQSPKYLFRKEGQNVTLSCEQNLNHDAMYWYRQDPGQGLRLIYYSQIVNDFQKGDIAEGYSVSREKKESFPLTVTSAQKNPTAFYLCASSQDPVRQETQYFGPGTRLLVL.

CDR3 sequence: CAAGDRASDIQYF. The CDR3, as DNA: TGCGCCGCCGGGGACAGGGCGAGCGACATTCAGTACTTC. The chain recombines TRBV4-3 with TRBJ2-4; 9 nucleotides line up with TRBD1. The CDR3 is made up of 13 amino acids. The V and J ends lost 11 bases and 8 bases, in that order; junction bases with no gene match: 10. CDR1 is LGHNA, CDR2 YSLEER, per germline.

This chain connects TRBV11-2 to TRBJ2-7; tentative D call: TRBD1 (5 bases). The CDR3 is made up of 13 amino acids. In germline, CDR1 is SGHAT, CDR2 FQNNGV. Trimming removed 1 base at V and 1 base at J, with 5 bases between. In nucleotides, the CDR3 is TGTGCCAGCAGCTTAGGACAGTCCTACGAGCAGTACTTC. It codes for CASSLGQSYEQYF.

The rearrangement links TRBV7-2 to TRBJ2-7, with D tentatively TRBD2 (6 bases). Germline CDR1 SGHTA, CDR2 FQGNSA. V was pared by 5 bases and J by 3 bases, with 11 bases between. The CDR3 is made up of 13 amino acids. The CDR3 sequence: CASSPGGDYEQYF. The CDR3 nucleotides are TGTGCCAGCAGCCCTGGAGGGGACTACGAGCAGTACTTC.

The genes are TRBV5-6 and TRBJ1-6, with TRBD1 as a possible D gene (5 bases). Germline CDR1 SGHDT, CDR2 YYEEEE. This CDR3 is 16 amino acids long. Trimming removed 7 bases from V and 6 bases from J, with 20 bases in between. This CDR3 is CASLSRLMGGNSPLHF. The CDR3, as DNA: TGTGCCAGCCTAAGCAGGCTTATGGGGGGTAATTCACCCCTCCACTTT.

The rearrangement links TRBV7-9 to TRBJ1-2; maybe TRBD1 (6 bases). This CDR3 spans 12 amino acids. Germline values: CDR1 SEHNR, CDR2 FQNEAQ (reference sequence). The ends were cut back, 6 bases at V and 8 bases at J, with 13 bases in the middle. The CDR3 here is CASRPGQQGYTF. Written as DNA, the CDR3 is TGTGCCAGCAGACCTGGACAGCAAGGCTACACCTTC.

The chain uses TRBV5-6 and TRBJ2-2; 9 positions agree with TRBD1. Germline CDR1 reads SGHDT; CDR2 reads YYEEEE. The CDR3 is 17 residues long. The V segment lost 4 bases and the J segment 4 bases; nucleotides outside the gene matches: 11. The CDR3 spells CASSPPWGTGTTGELFF. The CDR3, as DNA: TGTGCCAGCAGCCCCCCTTGGGGGACAGGGACCACCGGGGAGCTGTTTTTT.

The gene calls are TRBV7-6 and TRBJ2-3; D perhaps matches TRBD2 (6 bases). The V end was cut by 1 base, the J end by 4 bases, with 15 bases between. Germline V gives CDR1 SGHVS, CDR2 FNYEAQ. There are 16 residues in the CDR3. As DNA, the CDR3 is TGTGCCAGCAGCTTAGGGAGGGGAAGGCGATCAGATACGCAGTATTTT. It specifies CASSLGRGRRSDTQYF.

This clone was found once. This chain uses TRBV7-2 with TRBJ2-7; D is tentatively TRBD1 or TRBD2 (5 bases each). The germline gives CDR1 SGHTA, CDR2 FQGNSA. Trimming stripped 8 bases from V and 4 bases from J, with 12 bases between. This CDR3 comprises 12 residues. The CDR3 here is CASSVWGYEQYF. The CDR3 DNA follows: TGTGCCAGCTCCGTATGGGGGTACGAGCAGTACTTC.

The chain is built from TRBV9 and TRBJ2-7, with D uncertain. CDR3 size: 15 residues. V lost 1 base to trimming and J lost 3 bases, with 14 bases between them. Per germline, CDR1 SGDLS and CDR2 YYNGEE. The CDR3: CASSVMETPVYEQYF. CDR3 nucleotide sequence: TGTGCCAGCAGCGTAATGGAGACCCCCGTCTACGAGCAGTACTTC.

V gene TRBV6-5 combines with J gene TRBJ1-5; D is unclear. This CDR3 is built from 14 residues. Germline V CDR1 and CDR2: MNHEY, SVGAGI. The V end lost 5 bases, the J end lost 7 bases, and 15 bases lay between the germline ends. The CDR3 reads CASSLTGFRQPQHF. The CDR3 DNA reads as TGTGCCAGCAGTCTTACGGGGTTTCGGCAGCCCCAGCATTTT.

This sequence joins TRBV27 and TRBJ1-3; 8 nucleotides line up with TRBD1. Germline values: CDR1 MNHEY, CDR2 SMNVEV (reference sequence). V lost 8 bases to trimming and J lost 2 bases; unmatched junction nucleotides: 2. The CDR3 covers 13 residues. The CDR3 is CASWTGTGNTIYF. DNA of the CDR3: TGTGCCAGCTGGACAGGGACTGGAAACACCATATATTTT.

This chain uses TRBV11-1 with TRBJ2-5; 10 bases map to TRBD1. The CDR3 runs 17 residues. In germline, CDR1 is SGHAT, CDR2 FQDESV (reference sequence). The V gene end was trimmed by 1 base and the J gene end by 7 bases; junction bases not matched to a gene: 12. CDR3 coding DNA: TGTGCCAGCAGCTTAGAGTACGAGACAGGGGGCGAACGGACCCAGTACTTC. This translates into CASSLEYETGGERTQYF.

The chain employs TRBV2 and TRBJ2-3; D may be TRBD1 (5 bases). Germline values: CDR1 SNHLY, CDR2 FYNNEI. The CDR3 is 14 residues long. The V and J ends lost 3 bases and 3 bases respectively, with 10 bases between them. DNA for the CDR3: TGTGCCAGCAGTGAGGGGCTAGGGACAGATACGCAGTATTTT. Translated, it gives CASSEGLGTDTQYF.